The rows below give T cell receptor beta chains drawn from one sample of a study of cytomegalovirus exposure and HLA in healthy donors. Profiling relied on immunoSEQ multiplex PCR, and the TCRdb table lists in-frame clones only, not all of them. The table lists around 140,000 clones, about 86% of them singletons. Sequencing was performed on PBMCs. Source of these receptors: a woman aged 30 to 39 in good health and CMV-seronegative. Both conserved end residues are part of each CDR3. D genes are given only for firm matches.

v_gene: TRBV7-9; j_gene: TRBJ1-2; d_gene: TRBD1; CDR3aa: CSSSGSTGGLGYTF
v_gene: TRBV5-8; j_gene: TRBJ2-1; d_gene: .; CDR3aa: CASSHRVGSYNEQFF
v_gene: TRBV7-9; j_gene: TRBJ2-5; d_gene: .; CDR3aa: CASSFFLDQETQYF
v_gene: TRBV19; j_gene: TRBJ2-7; d_gene: TRBD2; CDR3aa: CASSMLAGVLQGEQYF
v_gene: TRBV19; j_gene: TRBJ2-7; d_gene: TRBD1; CDR3aa: CASSIGQGTSYEQYF
v_gene: TRBV12-5; j_gene: TRBJ2-1; d_gene: .; CDR3aa: CASALGQGSYNEQFF
v_gene: TRBV19; j_gene: TRBJ1-2; d_gene: .; CDR3aa: CASSIIPTGALSGYTF
v_gene: TRBV7-9; j_gene: TRBJ1-5; d_gene: .; CDR3aa: CSSSLVNQPQHF
v_gene: TRBV27; j_gene: TRBJ1-5; d_gene: .; CDR3aa: CASSDRLSNQPQHF
v_gene: TRBV7-8; j_gene: TRBJ2-1; d_gene: TRBD2; CDR3aa: CASSLASGGKLERNEQFF
v_gene: TRBV27; j_gene: TRBJ2-1; d_gene: TRBD2; CDR3aa: CASSFQAGDHNEQFF
v_gene: TRBV4-3; j_gene: TRBJ1-2; d_gene: .; CDR3aa: CASSLQGDQSYGYTF
v_gene: TRBV28; j_gene: TRBJ2-7; d_gene: .; CDR3aa: CASSWESGTYEQYF
v_gene: TRBV28; j_gene: TRBJ1-3; d_gene: TRBD1; CDR3aa: CASSQGTGPISGNTIYF
v_gene: TRBV4-1; j_gene: TRBJ2-7; d_gene: .; CDR3aa: CASSQGRFYEQYF
v_gene: TRBV2; j_gene: TRBJ1-5; d_gene: .; CDR3aa: CASREGWRDHQPQHF
v_gene: TRBV7-2; j_gene: TRBJ2-3; d_gene: TRBD1; CDR3aa: CASSSTGQGTDTQYF
v_gene: TRBV4-3; j_gene: TRBJ1-2; d_gene: TRBD1; CDR3aa: CASSQSGTGAIGDGYTF
v_gene: TRBV27; j_gene: TRBJ1-2; d_gene: TRBD1; CDR3aa: CASSLFGMGQNYGYTF
v_gene: TRBV19; j_gene: TRBJ1-5; d_gene: .; CDR3aa: CASSMGLGVGQPQHF
v_gene: TRBV5-1; j_gene: TRBJ2-7; d_gene: .; CDR3aa: CASRIENYEQYF
v_gene: TRBV7-8; j_gene: TRBJ2-5; d_gene: .; CDR3aa: CASSLVLPRETQYF
v_gene: TRBV30; j_gene: TRBJ2-6; d_gene: TRBD1; CDR3aa: CAWSVGTVGSGANVLTF
v_gene: TRBV5-5; j_gene: TRBJ1-1; d_gene: TRBD1; CDR3aa: CASSHGTGDWPFF
v_gene: TRBV9; j_gene: TRBJ1-1; d_gene: TRBD1; CDR3aa: CASSARDRLMNTEAFF
v_gene: TRBV27; j_gene: TRBJ2-1; d_gene: TRBD2; CDR3aa: CASSEGLAGGGYNEQFF
v_gene: TRBV7-2; j_gene: TRBJ2-3; d_gene: .; CDR3aa: CASSGERGSLTDTQYF
v_gene: TRBV30; j_gene: TRBJ1-1; d_gene: TRBD1; CDR3aa: CAWSVGDRGAREAFF